Listed below are T cell receptor beta chains from one sample, sequenced in a study of blood T cell repertoires in COVID-19. Repertoires were generated with immunoSEQ multiplex PCR, while TCRdb's copy carries only in-frame clones and drops some. The sample records 150,000 to 200,000 clones, around four fifths being singletons. The sequenced sample consisted of peripheral blood. The receptors were gathered from a woman in her twenties or thirties with acute or convalescent COVID-19. The CDR3 runs from the conserved cysteine through the conserved F or W. The order of the fields is clone size, V gene, J gene, D gene, CDR3 DNA, CDR3 protein. D genes are given only for firm matches. Only some rows state a clone size, as once, few, many or a class for expanded clones.

few	TRBV7-8	TRBJ2-5	TRBD1	TGTGCCAGCAGCCGAACAGGGGTAGGAGAGACCCAGTACTTC	CASSRTGVGETQYF
-	TRBV6-2/TRBV6-3	TRBJ2-3	TRBD1	TGTGCCAGCAGTAGGGACAGGGGGGGCATCACAGATACGCAGTATTTT	CASSRDRGGITDTQYF
-	TRBV15	TRBJ1-3	TRBD1	TGTGCCACCAGCAGAGATTTGGGACAGGGGAACGGAAACACCATATATTTT	CATSRDLGQGNGNTIYF
-	TRBV5-4	TRBJ2-2	-	TGTGCCAGCAGCTTGGGTGACTACGGCACCGGGGAGCTGTTTTTT	CASSLGDYGTGELFF
-	TRBV9	TRBJ2-1	-	TGTGCCAGCAGCGCCAAGGCGGGTGGCTACAATGAGCAGTTCTTC	CASSAKAGGYNEQFF
-	TRBV10-3	TRBJ2-1	-	TGTGCCATCAGTGATCCTTCCTACAATGAGCAGTTCTTC	CAISDPSYNEQFF
-	TRBV5-1	TRBJ2-1	TRBD2	TGCGCCAGCAGCTTGGCGGCTAGCGGGTACAATGAGCAGTTCTTC	CASSLAASGYNEQFF
-	TRBV15	TRBJ1-5	-	TGTGCCACCAGCAGGGACAACGGATATCAGCCCCAGCATTTT	CATSRDNGYQPQHF
-	TRBV10-2	TRBJ1-1	TRBD1	TGCGCCAGCGGTCTTGACAGGGTGAACACTGAAGCTTTCTTT	CASGLDRVNTEAFF
-	TRBV19	TRBJ1-1	TRBD1	TGTGCCAGTAGTATATCGACAGGGACAAACACTGAAGCTTTCTTT	CASSISTGTNTEAFF
-	TRBV27	TRBJ2-7	TRBD2	TGTGCCAGCAGACCTAGCGGGAGCTACGAGCAGTACTTC	CASRPSGSYEQYF
-	TRBV11-2	TRBJ2-7	-	TGTGCCAGCAGCACCGAAATTCAGGGGAGCTCCTACGAGCAGTACTTC	CASSTEIQGSSYEQYF
-	TRBV27	TRBJ2-1	TRBD2	TGTGCCTGTAGAAGAGCGGGAGGGGGCTCCTACAATGAGCAGTTCTTC	CACRRAGGGSYNEQFF
-	TRBV12-3/TRBV12-4	TRBJ1-2	-	TGTGCCAGCAGCCAAACACTACTCTATGGCTACACCTTC	CASSQTLLYGYTF
few	TRBV6-4	TRBJ2-5	TRBD2	TGTGCCAGCAGTTCCAGTGGGGGAGGGCAAGAGACCCAGTACTTC	CASSSSGGGQETQYF
-	TRBV4-3	TRBJ2-3	TRBD2	TGCGCCAGCAGCCTTATGCTAGCGGGAGGCTCAGATACGCAGTATTTT	CASSLMLAGGSDTQYF
-	TRBV5-8	TRBJ2-7	-	TGTGCCAGCAACGACTACAGAGATTACGAGCAGTACTTC	CASNDYRDYEQYF
-	TRBV28	TRBJ1-1	-	TGTGTGGTTGTACTCGGGAACACTGAAGCTTTCTTT	CVVVLGNTEAFF
-	TRBV11-1	TRBJ1-2	-	TGTGCCAGCAGCCTAAGGACAGCCTATGGCTACACCTTC	CASSLRTAYGYTF
-	TRBV29-1	TRBJ2-1	-	TGCAGCGTTGGGGGCCCGAGCTCCTACAATGAGCAGTTCTTC	CSVGGPSSYNEQFF
-	TRBV3-1/TRBV3-2	TRBJ2-3	TRBD1	TGTGCCAGCAGCCTCGGACAGGGGGTCACAGATACGCAGTATTTT	CASSLGQGVTDTQYF
once	TRBV5-4	TRBJ1-3	-	TGTGCCAGCAGTTTGGACGGGGGAAACACCATATATTTT	CASSLDGGNTIYF